The 23 T cell receptor beta chains reported below all come from one sample, sequenced in a study of neurological immune-mediated disorders. In TCRdb, the 5' RACE reads were re-called with MiXCR into one record per CDR3 protein. This sample has some 60,000 distinct CDR3 sequences; 4.5% to 5.5% occur once, and the top ten carry less than 3.5%. The sequenced sample consisted of PBMCs. Receptor source: a woman aged 50 to 65 with multiple sclerosis.

As concerns this clonotype: With a much larger clone just one base away, this may be a read error. The chain is built from TRBV5-1 and TRBJ1-1, with D perhaps TRBD1 (5 bases). Trimming took off 3 bases at V and 4 bases at J, with 16 bases between the two ends. Germline V lookup: CDR1 SGHRS, CDR2 YFSETQ. The CDR3 has 15 residues. Here the CDR3 DNA reads TGCGCCAGCAGCTCCGGGGGAAAGGGGAGCACTGAAGCTTTCTTT. Translating it yields CASSSGGKGSTEAFF.

Notes on this clonotype: The conserved phenylalanine or tryptophan is not found at the CDR3 terminus, so this likely reflects a read error. The rearrangement uses TRBV5-1 and TRBJ1-2, with D tentatively TRBD1 (5 bases). The CDR3 extends over 12 amino acids. Germline CDR1 reads SGHRS; CDR2 reads YFSETQ. V lost 4 bases and J 8 bases, leaving 12 bases between the germline ends. In nucleotides, the CDR3 is TGCGCCAGCAGCACCCGGGACTCGGGCTACACCAAC. This sequence encodes CASSTRDSGYTN.

This clonotype occurred many times. The J gene is TRBJ2-6, the V gene TRBV24-1; no firm D call. The CDR3 spans 16 residues. Trimming removed 2 bases from V and 0 bases from J, with 7 bases in between. Germline CDR1 and CDR2: KGHDR and SFDVKD. The CDR3 loop is CATSDWTRSGANVLTF. The CDR3 DNA is TGTGCCACCAGTGATTGGACCCGCTCTGGGGCCAACGTCCTGACTTTC.

The table lists this clonotype with many counts. This rearrangement joins TRBV2 to TRBJ1-6, with D perhaps TRBD1 (5 bases). Germline CDR1 is SNHLY and CDR2 is FYNNEI. CDR3 length equals 14 residues. Trimming shortened V by 3 bases and J by 6 bases, and 9 bases separated the two germline ends. CDR3 DNA sequence: TGTGCCAGCAGTGACCCCAGGGCTAATTCACCCCTCCACTTT. This sequence encodes CASSDPRANSPLHF.

This clonotype was detected only once. This clone may be a read error of a much larger clone one base away. The V gene is TRBV11-2, the J gene TRBJ2-4, with 8 bases that match TRBD1. The V gene's germline CDR1 is SGHAT and CDR2 FQNNGV. The CDR3 runs 13 residues. CDR3 nucleotides: TGTACCAGCACAACCACAGGGGGAAACATTCAGTACTTC. Protein product: CTSTTTGGNIQYF.

This clonotype occurred many times. This chain links TRBV20-1 with TRBJ2-1, with TRBD2 identical over 10 bases. The CDR3 runs to 17 residues. J lost 2 bases, V lost 1 base, and 8 bases had no gene match. Germline V CDR1 and CDR2: DFQATT, SNEGSKA (reference sequence). The CDR3 here is CSARGFSGGKTYNEQFF. The CDR3 DNA sequence: TGCAGTGCTAGAGGATTTAGCGGGGGGAAAACCTACAATGAGCAGTTCTTC.

This clonotype was counted many times. This chain connects TRBV4-1 to TRBJ2-1; 9 nucleotides match TRBD2. Germline V CDR1 and CDR2: MGHRA, YSYEKL. There are 18 residues in the CDR3. Trimming at V came to 5 bases and at J to 3 bases, leaving 14 bases not matched to a gene. This chain's CDR3 is CASSTLAAGGSVYNEQFF. In DNA form, the CDR3 reads TGCGCCAGCAGCACCCTTGCAGCGGGGGGCTCCGTCTACAATGAGCAGTTCTTC.

This clonotype has at least ten counts. The genes are TRBV6-2 or TRBV6-3 and TRBJ2-7, with D maybe TRBD1 (6 bases). V lost 6 bases and J lost 6, with 12 bases in between. CDR1 MNHEY and CDR2 SVGEGT come from the germline V gene. There are 12 residues in the CDR3. In DNA, the CDR3 is TGTGCCAGCAGGCCGACAGGCGGCGAGCAGTACGTC. This translates into CASRPTGGEQYV.

This clonotype showed up many times. The chain is built from TRBV28 and TRBJ2-2; D remains ambiguous. The germline V gene encodes CDR1 MDHEN and CDR2 SYDVKM. This CDR3 comprises 13 residues. V was cut by 3 bases and J by 6 bases, with 8 bases left in between. The CDR3 sequence: CASSLNIPGELFF. Here the CDR3 DNA reads TGTGCCAGCAGTTTGAATATTCCCGGGGAGCTGTTTTTT.

This clonotype appeared many times. The chain carries TRBV28 and TRBJ2-7; D perhaps matches TRBD1 (6 bases). V gave up 4 bases and J gave up 3 bases, with 16 bases separating them. The CDR3 is 15 residues long. Germline lookup yields CDR1 MDHEN and CDR2 SYDVKM. The CDR3 bases are TGTGCCAGCAGTTCCTCAGGGGCCGTTGACTACGAGCAGTACGTC. Amino acid sequence: CASSSSGAVDYEQYV.

This clonotype was counted ten times or more. The chain combines TRBV12-3 or TRBV12-4 with TRBJ2-7; D remains unclear. This CDR3 is 11 amino acids long. Trimming left V 1 base short and J 6 bases short, with 4 bases between. The CDR3: CASSLGAEQYF. The DNA for the CDR3 is TGTGCCAGCAGTTTAGGGGCCGAGCAGTACTTC.

This clonotype came up a few times. Mismatch with germline at one junction end may stem from a read error. The chain links TRBV20-1 to TRBJ1-6, with D maybe TRBD1 (5 bases). The CDR3 extends over 13 amino acids. Germline CDR1 and CDR2: DFQATT and SNEGSKA (reference sequence). Written as DNA, the CDR3 is TGCAGTGCTAGAGGCCTCGGGGACTCACCCCTCAACTTT. This translates into CSARGLGDSPLNF.

Turning to this clonotype: A much larger clone lies a single base off, so this may be a read error. J is TRBJ1-5 and V is TRBV9; TRBD1 matches 8 bases. Per the germline V gene, CDR1 is SGDLS and CDR2 is YYNGEE. The CDR3 contains 15 residues. The CDR3 loop is CASSLDGTGNKPQHF. CDR3 DNA sequence: TGTGCCAGCAGCCTCGACGGGACAGGCAATAAGCCCCAGCATTTT.

The sample holds a few counts of this clonotype. Germline is not matched at one junction end, which may reflect a read error. The gene calls are TRBV4-3 and TRBJ1-6, with 9 bases that match TRBD1. The CDR3 runs to 15 residues. The germline gives CDR1 LGHNA, CDR2 YSLEER. CDR3 coding DNA: TGCGCCAGCACCTCAGGGACAGGGTATAATTCACCCCTCAACTTT. This codes for CASTSGTGYNSPLNF.

This clonotype appeared many times. The rearrangement joins TRBV5-1 to TRBJ2-2; D not certain. V shed 0 bases and J shed 0 bases, with 6 bases lying between them. The CDR3 totals 15 residues. Germline V lookup: CDR1 SGHRS, CDR2 YFSETQ. The CDR3 sequence: CASSLAPANTGELFF. In nucleotides, the CDR3 is TGCGCCAGCAGCTTGGCCCCGGCGAACACCGGGGAGCTGTTTTTT. The full variable domain, with the rest looked up from reference TRBV5-1 and TRBJ2-2, is KAGVTQTPRYLIKTRGQQVTLSCSPISGHRSVSWYQQTPGQGLQFLFEYFSETQRNKGNFPGRFSGRQFSNSRSEMNVSTLELGDSALYLCASSLAPANTGELFFGEGSRLTVL.

This clonotype has at least ten counts. The rearrangement joins TRBV5-8 to TRBJ2-5; 7 nucleotides line up with TRBD2. The V and J ends lost 3 bases and 14 bases, in that order; junction bases with no gene match: 13. The CDR3 loop spans 13 amino acids. Germline CDR1 is SGHTS and CDR2 is YDEGEE. CDR3 sequence reads: CASSWGREARSYF. The DNA of the CDR3 is TGTGCCAGCAGCTGGGGCCGGGAGGCTCGCTCTTACTTC.

This clonotype was picked up many times. The J gene is TRBJ2-5, the V gene TRBV12-3 or TRBV12-4; D is uncertain. Between the trimmed V and J ends, which lost 6 bases and 1 base, there was a span of 3 bases. The CDR3 runs to 11 residues. CDR3 nucleotides: TGTGCCAGCAGGGTCCAAGAGACCCAGTACTTC. Translating gives CASRVQETQYF.

This clonotype showed up many times. The chain recombines TRBV24-1 with TRBJ2-3; D is ambiguous. The CDR3 has 15 residues. V shed 2 bases and J shed 3 bases, with 11 bases lying between them. CDR1 is KGHDR, CDR2 SFDVKD, per germline. The CDR3 region has the DNA TGTGCCACCAGTGATTCTAGAGTGACGACAGATACGCAGTATTTT. Translation gives CATSDSRVTTDTQYF.

The table lists this clonotype with many counts. The chain is built from TRBV6-6 and TRBJ1-1, with D perhaps TRBD1 (6 bases). Trimming took off 2 bases at V and 5 bases at J, with 18 bases between the two ends. CDR3 size: 16 residues. In germline, CDR1 is MNHNY, CDR2 SVGAGI (reference sequence). CDR3 coding DNA: TGTGCCAGCAGTTACGTTCAGGGGTCTGTTGGTACTGAAGCTTTCTTT. Translated: CASSYVQGSVGTEAFF.

This clonotype was seen ten or more times. The chain links TRBV11-2 to TRBJ2-3; TRBD2 aligns across 9 bases. The CDR3 has 16 amino acids. J lost 3 bases, V lost 2 bases, and 6 bases had no gene match. Germline-derived CDR1 and CDR2 are SGHAT and FQNNGV. CDR3: CASSLRRGGQTDTQYF. DNA of the CDR3: TGTGCCAGCAGCTTAAGGCGGGGGGGCCAGACAGATACGCAGTATTTT.

Many counts were recorded for this clonotype. The chain recombines TRBV20-1 with TRBJ2-7; no clear D. This CDR3 contains 12 residues. The germline V gene encodes CDR1 DFQATT and CDR2 SNEGSKA (reference sequence). V dropped 4 bases and J dropped 0 bases, with 7 bases sitting between them. The CDR3 DNA is TGCAGTGCTAAGGCGCGCTCCTACGAGCAGTACTTC. It translates to CSAKARSYEQYF.

This clonotype was found many times. The rearrangement joins TRBV15 to TRBJ2-1, with D hard to call. Germline lookup yields CDR1 LNHNV and CDR2 YYDKDF (reference sequence). Trimming stripped 0 bases from V and 2 bases from J, with 8 bases between. The CDR3 runs to 15 residues. The CDR3 is CATSRDKAAYNEQFF. The DNA for the CDR3 is TGTGCCACCAGCAGAGATAAGGCGGCCTACAATGAGCAGTTCTTC.

The V gene is TRBV20-1, the J gene TRBJ1-1; weak D call: TRBD1 (5 bases). Trimming pared 5 bases from V and 0 bases from J, leaving 10 bases between. CDR1 is DFQATT and CDR2 is SNEGSKA in the germline V gene (reference sequence). The CDR3 is 13 amino acids. CDR3 protein: CSAVDSLNTEAFF. The DNA for the CDR3 is TGCAGTGCTGTAGACAGCTTGAACACTGAAGCTTTCTTT.